Presented here are 9 T cell receptor beta chains from one specimen sequenced in a study of blood T cell repertoires in COVID-19. Some clones are missing from TCRdb's copy, which holds only in-frame ones; the method was immunoSEQ multiplex PCR. The sample has 200,000 to 300,000 clones, over 80% seen once. Sequenced sample: peripheral blood. These receptor sequences come from a woman in her forties who had recovered from COVID-19.

Of note for this clone: The junction and the germline gene differ at one end; a read error may be behind it. J is TRBJ1-1 and V is TRBV5-1; 7 nucleotides align to TRBD1. The CDR3 loop spans 15 amino acids. Germline V gene sequence: CDR1 SGHRS, CDR2 YFSETQ. The CDR3 here is CASSLGAQGNPEAFF. The CDR3, as DNA: TGCGCCAGCAGCTTGGGGGCACAGGGGAACCCTGAAGCTTTCTTT.

The J gene is TRBJ1-2, the V gene TRBV6-5, with a possible D match to TRBD1 (6 bases). Germline V gene data show CDR1 as MNHEY and CDR2 as SVGAGI. Between the trimmed V and J ends, which lost 0 bases and 4 bases, there was a span of 15 bases. This CDR3 region has 16 residues. The chain's CDR3 is CASSYSSDSRAYGYTF. The CDR3 region has the DNA TGTGCCAGCAGTTACTCCTCGGACAGTCGGGCCTATGGCTACACCTTC.

The CDR3 region is CASSLARGYNEQFF. CDR3 coding DNA: TGCGCCAGCAGCTTGGCCAGGGGCTACAATGAGCAGTTCTTC. The chain links TRBV5-1 to TRBJ2-1; tentatively, D is TRBD1 (6 bases). Trimming pared 0 bases from V and 3 bases from J, leaving 7 bases between. The CDR3 sequence is 14 residues long. Germline V CDR1 and CDR2: SGHRS, YFSETQ. The variable domain in full, with the rest retrieved from reference TRBV5-1 and TRBJ2-1, is KAGVTQTPRYLIKTRGQQVTLSCSPISGHRSVSWYQQTPGQGLQFLFEYFSETQRNKGNFPGRFSGRQFSNSRSEMNVSTLELGDSALYLCASSLARGYNEQFFGPGTRLTVL.

The chain has TRBV9 and TRBJ1-1; TRBD1 matches at 11 bases. This CDR3 spans 18 amino acids. Germline V lookup: CDR1 SGDLS, CDR2 YYNGEE. J lost 3 bases, V lost 7 bases, and 17 bases had no gene match. This CDR3 is CASPKESGTGGRDTEAFF. The CDR3 region has the DNA TGTGCCAGCCCCAAGGAAAGTGGGACAGGGGGTAGGGACACTGAAGCTTTCTTT.

This clone appeared a few times. This chain joins TRBV10-1 and TRBJ1-1; D possibly corresponds to TRBD1 (6 bases). This CDR3 is 14 amino acids long. V lost 7 bases to trimming and J lost 3 bases, with 15 bases between them. Germline-derived CDR1 and CDR2 are WNHNN and SYGVQD (reference sequence). The CDR3 loop reads CASTWTDLDTEAFF. The CDR3 nucleotides are TGCGCCAGCACGTGGACAGACTTAGACACTGAAGCTTTCTTT.

This clone was seen once. The rearrangement uses TRBV6-1 and TRBJ1-4; D perhaps matches TRBD1 (6 bases). This CDR3 is built from 16 residues. V dropped 0 bases and J dropped 7 bases, with 15 bases sitting between them. Germline CDR1 and CDR2: MNHNS and SASEGT. CDR3 bases: TGTGCCAGCAGTGAAGCGCAAGGCAGGGGTCCTGAAAAACTGTTTTTT. Translated: CASSEAQGRGPEKLFF.

This clone showed up just a few times. V and J are TRBV5-4 and TRBJ2-7, with TRBD1 matching 9 bases. This CDR3 is 13 amino acids long. Germline V gene data show CDR1 as SGHNT and CDR2 as YYREEE (reference sequence). V was pared by 3 bases and J by 5 bases, with 3 bases of the junction left unmatched. CDR3 nucleotides: TGTGCCAGCAGCTCAGGACAGGGGCACGAGCAGTACTTC. Its translation: CASSSGQGHEQYF.

The chain employs TRBV30 and TRBJ2-6, with 10 bases identical to TRBD1. Germline loops: CDR1 GTSNPN, CDR2 SVGIG (reference sequence). There are 17 residues in the CDR3. Trimming removed 2 bases from V and 0 bases from J; junction bases left unmatched: 4. The CDR3 here is CAWSWGTGASGANVLTF. The CDR3 DNA sequence: TGTGCCTGGAGTTGGGGGACAGGGGCCTCTGGGGCCAACGTCCTGACTTTC.

The chain is built from TRBV20-1 and TRBJ2-7; 9 bases are a match to TRBD2. This CDR3 has 14 amino acids. The germline V gene encodes CDR1 DFQATT and CDR2 SNEGSKA (reference sequence). The V and J ends lost 3 bases and 2 bases, in that order; junction bases with no gene match: 5. CDR3 nucleotides: TGCAGTGCTAGTGCGGGGGGGACTCCCTACGAGCAGTACTTC. Protein: CSASAGGTPYEQYF.